This T cell receptor (beta chain) emerged from a study of T cell responses to AZD1222 COVID-19 vaccine. Study conclusions and caveats: Donors were mostly white British, more females; clonal diversity possibly underestimated. Spike-specific TCR breadth and depth grew following two AZD1222 doses. Regions 160-218 and 743-854 held dominance among vaccine-associated CD4 TCRs, which spanned spike. Repertoire sampling happened only post peak T cell response.

This clone appeared once. The target antigen is unknown. V was pared by 5 bases and J by 2 bases, with 19 bases between. The CDR3 is 18 amino acids. CDR1 and CDR2 (germline): MDHEN, SYDVKM. The protocol was immunoSEQ multiplex PCR, while the TCRdb copy is restricted to in-frame clones and leaves out a portion. The sample lists some 150,000 clones; 82% were seen once. The rearrangement links TRBV28 to TRBJ2-6; tentatively, D is TRBD1 or TRBD2 (5 bases each). The sample consisted of peripheral blood, taken on day 0 of MenACWY control vaccination. The TCR was taken from an adult in good health. The chain's CDR3 is CASSAAGNWGPGANVLTF. CDR3 in DNA: TGTGCCAGCAGTGCCGCCGGGAACTGGGGACCTGGGGCCAACGTCCTGACTTTC.